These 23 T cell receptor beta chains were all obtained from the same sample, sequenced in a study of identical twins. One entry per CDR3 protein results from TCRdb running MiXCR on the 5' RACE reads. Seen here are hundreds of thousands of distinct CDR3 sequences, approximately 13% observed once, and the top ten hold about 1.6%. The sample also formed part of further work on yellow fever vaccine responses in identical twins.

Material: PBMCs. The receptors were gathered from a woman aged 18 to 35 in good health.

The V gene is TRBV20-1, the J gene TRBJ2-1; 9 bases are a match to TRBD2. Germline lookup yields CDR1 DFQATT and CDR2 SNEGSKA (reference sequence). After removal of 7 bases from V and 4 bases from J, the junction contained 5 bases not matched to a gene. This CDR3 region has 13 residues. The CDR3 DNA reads TGCAGTGGAGCTAGCGGGGAATACAATGAGCAGTTCTTC. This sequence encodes CSGASGEYNEQFF.

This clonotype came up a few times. CDR3 sequence reads: CASLRTTEAFF. CDR3 bases: TGTGCCTCCCTCAGGACCACTGAAGCTTTCTTT. This chain connects TRBV6-1 to TRBJ1-1; D remains ambiguous. The V and J ends lost 11 bases and 4 bases respectively, with 11 bases between them. Germline CDR1 is MNHNS and CDR2 is SASEGT. This CDR3 comprises 11 residues.

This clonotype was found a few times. The CDR3: CASSWAVNTEAFF. CDR3 bases: TGTGCCAGCAGTTGGGCAGTGAACACTGAAGCTTTCTTT. The chain joins TRBV6-6 to TRBJ1-1; D gene unclear. The germline V gene encodes CDR1 MNHNY and CDR2 SVGAGI (reference sequence). This CDR3 has 13 residues. Trimming left V 4 bases short and J 0 bases short, with 6 bases between.

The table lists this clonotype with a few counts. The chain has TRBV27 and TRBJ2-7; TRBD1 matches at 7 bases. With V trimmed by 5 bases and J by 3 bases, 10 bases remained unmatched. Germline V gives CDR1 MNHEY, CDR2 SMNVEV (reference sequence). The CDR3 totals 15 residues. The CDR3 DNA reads TGTGCCAGCAGTCCGGACAGGATTTTACACTACGAGCAGTACGTC. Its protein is CASSPDRILHYEQYV.

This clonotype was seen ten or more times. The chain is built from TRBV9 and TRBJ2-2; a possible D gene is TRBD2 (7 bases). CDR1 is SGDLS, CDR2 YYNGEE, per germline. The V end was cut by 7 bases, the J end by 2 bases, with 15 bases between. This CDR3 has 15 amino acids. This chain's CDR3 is CASRGGGTNTGELFF. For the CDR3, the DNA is TGTGCCAGCCGAGGGGGAGGGACCAACACCGGGGAGCTGTTTTTT.

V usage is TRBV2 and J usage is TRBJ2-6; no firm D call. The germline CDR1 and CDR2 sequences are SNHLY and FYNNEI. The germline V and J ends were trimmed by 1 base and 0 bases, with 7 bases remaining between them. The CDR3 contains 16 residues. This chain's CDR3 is CASSEGAFSGANVLTF. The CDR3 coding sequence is TGTGCCAGCAGTGAAGGGGCATTCTCTGGGGCCAACGTCCTGACTTTC.

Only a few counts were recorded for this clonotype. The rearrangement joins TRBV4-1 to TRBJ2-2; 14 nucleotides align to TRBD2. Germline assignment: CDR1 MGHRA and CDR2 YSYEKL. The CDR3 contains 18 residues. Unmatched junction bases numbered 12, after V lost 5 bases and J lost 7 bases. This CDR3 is CASSIQTSGRDSIGELFF. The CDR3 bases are TGCGCCAGCAGCATCCAGACTAGCGGGAGGGACAGCATCGGGGAGCTGTTTTTT.

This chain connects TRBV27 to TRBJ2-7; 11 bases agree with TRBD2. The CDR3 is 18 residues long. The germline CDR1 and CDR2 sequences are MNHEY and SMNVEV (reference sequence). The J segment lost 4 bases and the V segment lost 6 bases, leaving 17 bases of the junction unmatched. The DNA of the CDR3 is TGTGCCAGCAGCCAAAACTCTCTAGCGGGAGGCCCTACTTACGAGCAGTACTTC. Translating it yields CASSQNSLAGGPTYEQYF.

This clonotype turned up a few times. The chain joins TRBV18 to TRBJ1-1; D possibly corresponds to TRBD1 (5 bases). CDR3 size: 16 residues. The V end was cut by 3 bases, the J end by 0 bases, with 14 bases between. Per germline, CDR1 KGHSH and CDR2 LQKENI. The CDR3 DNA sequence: TGTGCCAGCTCACCGAGACAGTTATCCATGAACACTGAAGCTTTCTTT. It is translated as CASSPRQLSMNTEAFF.

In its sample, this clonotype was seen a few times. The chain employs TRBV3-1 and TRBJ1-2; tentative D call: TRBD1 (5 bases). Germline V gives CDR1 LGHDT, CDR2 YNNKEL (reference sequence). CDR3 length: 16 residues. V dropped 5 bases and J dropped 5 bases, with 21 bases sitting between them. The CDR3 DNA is TGTGCCAGCAGCGACACCACCGGGGGTGAAGCATATGGCTACACCTTC. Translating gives CASSDTTGGEAYGYTF.

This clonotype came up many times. CDR3 DNA sequence: TGTGCCAGCAGTTTTTCTCCCAGTGTTGTTGAGCAGTTCTTC. Its translation: CASSFSPSVVEQFF. V gene TRBV6-5 combines with J gene TRBJ2-1; D not certain. This CDR3 comprises 14 residues. V lost 4 bases and J lost 9, with 16 bases in between. CDR1 MNHEY and CDR2 SVGAGI come from the germline V gene.

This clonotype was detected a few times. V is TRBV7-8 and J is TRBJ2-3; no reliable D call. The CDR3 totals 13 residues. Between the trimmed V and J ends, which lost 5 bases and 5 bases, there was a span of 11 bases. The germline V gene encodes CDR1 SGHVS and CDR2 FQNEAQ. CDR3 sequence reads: CASSPRLQDTQYF. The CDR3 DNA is TGTGCCAGCAGCCCCCGACTGCAAGATACGCAGTATTTT. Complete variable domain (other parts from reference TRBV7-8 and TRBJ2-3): GAGVSQSPRYKVAKRGQDVALRCDPISGHVSLFWYQQALGQGPEFLTYFQNEAQLDKSGLPSDRFFAERPEGSVSTLKIQRTQQEDSAVYLCASSPRLQDTQYFGPGTRLTVL.

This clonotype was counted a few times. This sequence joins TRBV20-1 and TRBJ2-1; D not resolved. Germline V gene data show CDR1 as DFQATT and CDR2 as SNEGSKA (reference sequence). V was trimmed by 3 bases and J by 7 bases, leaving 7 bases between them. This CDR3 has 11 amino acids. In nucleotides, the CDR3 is TGCAGTGCTAGGGGGTTTAATGAGCAGTTCTTC. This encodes CSARGFNEQFF.

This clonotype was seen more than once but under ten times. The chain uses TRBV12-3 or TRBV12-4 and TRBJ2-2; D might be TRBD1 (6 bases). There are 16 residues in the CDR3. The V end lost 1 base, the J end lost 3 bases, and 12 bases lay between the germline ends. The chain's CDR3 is CASSLVGGKYTGELFF. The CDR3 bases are TGTGCCAGCAGTTTAGTTGGGGGCAAATACACCGGGGAGCTGTTTTTT.

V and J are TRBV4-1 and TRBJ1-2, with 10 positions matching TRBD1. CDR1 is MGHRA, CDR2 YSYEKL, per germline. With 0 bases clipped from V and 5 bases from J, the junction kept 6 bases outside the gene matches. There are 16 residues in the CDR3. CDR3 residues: CASSQDPGGQGYGYTF. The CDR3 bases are TGCGCCAGCAGCCAAGATCCGGGGGGACAGGGGTATGGCTACACCTTC.

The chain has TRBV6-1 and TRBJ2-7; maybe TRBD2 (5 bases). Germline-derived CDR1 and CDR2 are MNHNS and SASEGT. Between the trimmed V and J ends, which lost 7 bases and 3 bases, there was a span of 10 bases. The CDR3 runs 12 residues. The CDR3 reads CASTRDNYEQYV. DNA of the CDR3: TGTGCCAGCACCCGGGATAACTACGAGCAGTACGTC.

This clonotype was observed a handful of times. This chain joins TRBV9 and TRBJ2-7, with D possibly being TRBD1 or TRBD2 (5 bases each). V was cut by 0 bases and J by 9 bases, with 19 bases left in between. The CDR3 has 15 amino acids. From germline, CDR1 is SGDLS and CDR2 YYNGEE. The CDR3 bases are TGTGCCAGCAGCGTAGGGGTCGGTGAGGGGTGGGGGCAGTACTTC. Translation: CASSVGVGEGWGQYF.

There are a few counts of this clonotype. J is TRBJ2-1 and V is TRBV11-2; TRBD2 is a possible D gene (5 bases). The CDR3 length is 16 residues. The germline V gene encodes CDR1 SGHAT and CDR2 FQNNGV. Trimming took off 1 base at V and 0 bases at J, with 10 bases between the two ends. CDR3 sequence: CASSLVGGPSYNEQFF. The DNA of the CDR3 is TGTGCCAGCAGCTTAGTGGGCGGGCCCTCCTACAATGAGCAGTTCTTC.

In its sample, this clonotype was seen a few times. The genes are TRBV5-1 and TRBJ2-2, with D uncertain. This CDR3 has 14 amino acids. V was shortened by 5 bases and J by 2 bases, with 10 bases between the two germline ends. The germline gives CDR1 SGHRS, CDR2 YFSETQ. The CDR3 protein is CASSKSGNTGELFF. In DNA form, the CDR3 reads TGCGCCAGCAGTAAGTCAGGCAACACCGGGGAGCTGTTTTTT. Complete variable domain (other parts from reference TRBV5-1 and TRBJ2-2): KAGVTQTPRYLIKTRGQQVTLSCSPISGHRSVSWYQQTPGQGLQFLFEYFSETQRNKGNFPGRFSGRQFSNSRSEMNVSTLELGDSALYLCASSKSGNTGELFFGEGSRLTVL.

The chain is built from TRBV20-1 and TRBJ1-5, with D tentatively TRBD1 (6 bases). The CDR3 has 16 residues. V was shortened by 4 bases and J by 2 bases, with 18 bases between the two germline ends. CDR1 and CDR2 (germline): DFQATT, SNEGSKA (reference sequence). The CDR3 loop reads CSAIANRVFGNQPQHF. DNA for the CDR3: TGCAGTGCTATAGCAAACAGGGTCTTCGGCAATCAGCCCCAGCATTTT.

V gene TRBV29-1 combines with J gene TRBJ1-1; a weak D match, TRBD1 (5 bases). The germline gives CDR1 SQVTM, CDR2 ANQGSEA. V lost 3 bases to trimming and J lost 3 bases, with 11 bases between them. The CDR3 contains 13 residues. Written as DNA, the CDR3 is TGCAGCGTTGATGGGGGTCGGGACACTGAAGCTTTCTTT. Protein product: CSVDGGRDTEAFF.

This chain's CDR3 is CASSQDRSRSYNEQFF. DNA of the CDR3: TGCGCCAGCAGCCAAGATCGCTCTAGGTCCTACAATGAGCAGTTCTTC. The chain couples TRBV4-1 to TRBJ2-1, with D unresolved. The CDR3 is made up of 16 amino acids. In germline, CDR1 is MGHRA, CDR2 YSYEKL. Trimming stripped 0 bases from V and 1 base from J, with 10 bases between.

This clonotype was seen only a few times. In DNA, the CDR3 is TGTGCCAGCAGCCGGACTAGCGGGGGGCCGGTTGAGACCCAGTACTTC. Its translation: CASSRTSGGPVETQYF. The chain uses TRBV28 and TRBJ2-5, with 14 bases identical to TRBD2. With 6 bases clipped from V and 5 bases from J, the junction kept 8 bases outside the gene matches. The CDR3 sequence is 16 residues long. Germline V gene data show CDR1 as MDHEN and CDR2 as SYDVKM.